Each of the 9 T cell receptor beta chains below was sequenced from the same sample in a study of blood T cell repertoires in COVID-19. Sequenced by immunoSEQ multiplex PCR; TCRdb stores in-frame clones only, minus some. Among 200,000 to 250,000 clones listed, about nine tenths were seen once. Material: PBMCs or T cells enriched from blood (not recorded which). The source is a man aged 35-49 years who had recovered from COVID-19.

DNA of the CDR3: TGCAGCGTAGAACAGGGTTTTTACACCTTC. Residues: CSVEQGFYTF. This rearrangement joins TRBV29-1 to TRBJ1-2; a weak D match, TRBD1 (6 bases). Germline values: CDR1 SQVTM, CDR2 ANQGSEA. This CDR3 is 10 amino acids long. The ends were cut back, 6 bases at V and 11 bases at J, with 13 bases in the middle.

The V gene is TRBV6-5, the J gene TRBJ1-1; D possibly corresponds to TRBD1 (6 bases). V gave up 6 bases and J gave up 0 bases, with 14 bases separating them. This CDR3 spans 15 amino acids. Germline-derived CDR1 and CDR2 are MNHEY and SVGAGI. The CDR3 region is CASSPRTDLNTEAFF. The CDR3 DNA reads as TGTGCCAGCAGCCCCAGGACAGATTTGAACACTGAAGCTTTCTTT.

This chain links TRBV20-1 with TRBJ2-7; 8 bases map to TRBD2. J gave up 8 bases and V 3 bases, and 15 bases lay outside the gene matches. Per germline, CDR1 DFQATT and CDR2 SNEGSKA (reference sequence). The CDR3 has 15 amino acids. CDR3 DNA sequence: TGCAGTGCTAGTATAAGGGACGGGGGGGCCGACAAGCAGTACTTC. Amino acids: CSASIRDGGADKQYF.

The rearrangement links TRBV6-5 to TRBJ1-4, with TRBD1 as a possible D gene (5 bases). This CDR3 is built from 14 residues. V dropped 2 bases and J dropped 7 bases, with 11 bases sitting between them. Germline V CDR1 and CDR2: MNHEY, SVGAGI. As DNA, the CDR3 is TGTGCCAGCAGTTACGGGGCCACGAGTGAAAAACTGTTTTTT. Protein sequence: CASSYGATSEKLFF.

With regard to this clone: The same CDR3 is also encoded by other DNA sequences in this sample. CDR3 nucleotide sequence: TGCAGCGTTGCCAGGGGCGGCACAGATACGCAGTATTTT. Translating gives CSVARGGTDTQYF. V usage is TRBV29-1 and J usage is TRBJ2-3; possibly TRBD1 for D (6 bases). The CDR3 covers 13 residues. With 4 bases removed from V and 1 base from J, the gap between germline ends came to 9 bases. Germline CDR1 and CDR2: SQVTM and ANQGSEA.

This chain connects TRBV5-1 to TRBJ1-1; D may be TRBD1 (6 bases). Trimming shortened V by 0 bases and J by 2 bases, and 11 bases separated the two germline ends. This CDR3 has 15 amino acids. CDR1 SGHRS and CDR2 YFSETQ come from the germline V gene. The CDR3 reads CASSLDGGINTEAFF. CDR3 nucleotides: TGCGCCAGCAGCTTGGATGGGGGCATCAACACTGAAGCTTTCTTT.

This rearrangement joins TRBV5-4 to TRBJ1-3, with 8 bases aligning to TRBD1. Losses at the gene ends were 3 bases for V and 4 bases for J; bases not matched to a gene: 3. The germline V gene encodes CDR1 SGHNT and CDR2 YYREEE (reference sequence). The CDR3 length is 14 residues. CDR3 nucleotides: TGTGCCAGCAGCTCCAGGGGGCCAGGAAACACCATATATTTT. Translating gives CASSSRGPGNTIYF.

The rearrangement joins TRBV7-9 to TRBJ2-6; 7 nucleotides agree with TRBD1. Germline values: CDR1 SEHNR, CDR2 FQNEAQ (reference sequence). Trimming removed 9 bases from V and 0 bases from J; junction bases left unmatched: 8. The length of the CDR3 is 16 residues. CDR3 sequence (DNA): TGTGCCAGAGGGGAAGGGGGCCTCTCTGGGGCCAACGTCCTGACTTTC. This gives the protein CARGEGGLSGANVLTF.

The chain carries TRBV5-1 and TRBJ2-3; 7 bases fit TRBD1. In germline, CDR1 is SGHRS, CDR2 YFSETQ. The length of the CDR3 is 14 residues. V lost 3 bases to trimming and J lost 5 bases; unmatched junction nucleotides: 6. CDR3 protein: CASSWMTGQDTQYF. The CDR3 coding sequence is TGCGCCAGCAGCTGGATGACAGGGCAAGATACGCAGTATTTT.